Listed here are 8 T cell receptor beta chains from one sample, sequenced in a study of cytomegalovirus exposure and HLA in healthy donors. Primers for the PCR totalled 60 Vbeta and 13 Jbeta. Method: immunoSEQ multiplex PCR; TCRdb's copy keeps in-frame clones and lacks some. The sample lists roughly 300,000 clones, just over 85% occurring once. Sequencing was carried out using PBMCs. The receptors come from a man in his forties or fifties in good health and CMV-seropositive.

V gene TRBV7-9 combines with J gene TRBJ2-1, with D possibly TRBD2 on 6 matching bases. The CDR3 extends over 19 amino acids. Trimming stripped 5 bases from V and 1 base from J, with 24 bases between. Germline CDR1 reads SEHNR; CDR2 reads FQNEAQ (reference sequence). CDR3 sequence (DNA): TGTGCCAGCAGCCGACCCGGGGGAACAACGGGAAGGTCCTACAATGAGCAGTTCTTC. Its translation: CASSRPGGTTGRSYNEQFF.

In the case of this clone: Other DNA sequences from this sample encode an identical CDR3 as well. The rearrangement links TRBV27 to TRBJ2-7, with 13 bases matching TRBD2. Germline lookup yields CDR1 MNHEY and CDR2 SMNVEV (reference sequence). The CDR3 loop spans 15 amino acids. V gave up 6 bases and J gave up 2 bases; unmatched junction bases: 4. The CDR3 here is CASSLLAGGPYEQYF. DNA for the CDR3: TGTGCCAGCAGCTTACTAGCGGGAGGGCCCTACGAGCAGTACTTC.

CDR3 coding DNA: TGCGCCAGCAGCCCGGGAGGGGGAGGGGATACGCAGTATTTT. It yields the protein CASSPGGGGDTQYF. The chain links TRBV5-1 to TRBJ2-3; 8 nucleotides line up with TRBD2. Germline values: CDR1 SGHRS, CDR2 YFSETQ. V trimming: 4 bases; J trimming: 6 bases; junction bases outside the gene matches: 7. The CDR3 runs to 14 residues.

As concerns this clone: The junction and the germline gene differ at one end; a read error may be behind it. The rearrangement uses TRBV12-5 and TRBJ2-1, with D perhaps matching TRBD1 (5 bases). This CDR3 contains 12 residues. Germline-derived CDR1 and CDR2 are LGHNT and FRNRAP. The CDR3 nucleotides read TGTGCTAGTGGTTTTGATCAGGGTCCACAGCTCTTC. It encodes CASGFDQGPQLF.

A note on this clone: Additional DNA sequences in this sample encode the identical CDR3. The V and J genes are TRBV5-1 and TRBJ2-5, with D hard to call. CDR1 is SGHRS, CDR2 YFSETQ, per germline. The CDR3 runs to 12 residues. V shed 0 bases and J shed 5 bases, with 5 bases lying between them. The CDR3 DNA follows: TGCGCCAGCAGCTTGGTACGGGAGACCCAGTACTTC. Its protein product is CASSLVRETQYF. Looking up the rest from reference TRBV5-1 and TRBJ2-5 gives the full variable domain: KAGVTQTPRYLIKTRGQQVTLSCSPISGHRSVSWYQQTPGQGLQFLFEYFSETQRNKGNFPGRFSGRQFSNSRSEMNVSTLELGDSALYLCASSLVRETQYFGPGTRLLVL.

CDR3 nucleotides: TGTGCCAGCAGCGCGCTAGCTTTATGGACCGGGGAGCTGTTTTTT. Protein: CASSALALWTGELFF. This chain connects TRBV9 to TRBJ2-2; D perhaps matches TRBD2 (5 bases). Germline-derived CDR1 and CDR2 are SGDLS and YYNGEE. Trimming pared 3 bases from V and 5 bases from J, leaving 14 bases between. This CDR3 is built from 15 residues.

The V call is TRBV10-1, the J call TRBJ2-2, with TRBD1 as a possible D gene (6 bases). Germline loops: CDR1 WNHNN, CDR2 SYGVQD (reference sequence). Trimming cost V 6 bases and J 4 bases, with 12 bases left between them. The CDR3 is 14 residues long. CDR3: CASSADSITGELFF. For the CDR3, the DNA is TGCGCCAGCAGCGCGGACAGTATCACCGGGGAGCTGTTTTTT.

The chain employs TRBV27 and TRBJ1-6; 9 nucleotides align to TRBD1. In germline, CDR1 is MNHEY, CDR2 SMNVEV (reference sequence). CDR3 size: 16 residues. The V segment lost 4 bases and the J segment 7 bases; nucleotides outside the gene matches: 8. CDR3 nucleotides: TGTGCCAGCAGTTCGACCCGACAGGGGGGGAATTCACCCCTCCACTTT. It encodes CASSSTRQGGNSPLHF.